This T cell receptor (beta chain) is from a study of T and B cells in COVID-19 patients. Many counts were recorded for this clonotype. Its antigen remains unknown. General study points: Highly clonal in active COVID-19, TRB repertoires exceeded healthy-donor diversity and richness at recovery. Exclusive to the recovered cohort were more than 2,000 TCR clusters, 30 to 40 of them with low generation probability. Few blood samples existed from mildly ill patients during symptoms or early in severe cases.

Multiplex PCR with BIOMED2 TRB-A/B primer pools amplified TRB rearrangements. MiXCR, run by TCRdb on the multiplex PCR reads, gives a single entry per CDR3 protein. The table records around 21,000 distinct CDR3 sequences, approximately 30% of them present only once. TRB was amplified from around 250-500 ng of blood genomic DNA. Input material: blood. The TCR comes from a human donor who had recovered from COVID-19.

The CDR3 loop reads CASSLRVDEQYF. As DNA, the CDR3 is TGTGCCAGCAGTTTAAGGGTAGACGAGCAGTACTTC. The V and J genes are TRBV12-3 or TRBV12-4 and TRBJ2-7; D ambiguous. V was trimmed by 2 bases and J by 5 bases, leaving 7 bases between them. The CDR3 loop spans 12 amino acids.